The present entry profiles one T cell receptor beta chain with its context. This entry comes from a study of blood T cell repertoires in COVID-19. Study-wide background: The United States, Italy and Spain supplied acute and convalescent COVID-19 samples. T cells, B-cell-depleted T cells, or PBMCs provided the cDNA or gDNA that served as material.

While infection was still active, Seattle patients were enrolled and then followed longitudinally. Source study methods: Estimated nucleated cell counts came from reference gene primer amplification. TCRdb keeps only in-frame clones here, not all; method: immunoSEQ multiplex PCR. The V and J calls and clone size come from that table; D and trimming were worked out from the DNA. The sample lists around 260,000 clones, roughly four fifths seen once, with less than 20% in the top ten. V shed 6 bases and J shed 6 bases, with 15 bases lying between them. Germline lookup yields CDR1 SGHVS and CDR2 FQNEAQ. The CDR3 spans 14 residues.

This TCR came from a person aged 65 to 85 with COVID-19, enrolled during active disease. The chain uses TRBV7-8 and TRBJ2-1; D possibly corresponds to TRBD2 (5 bases). Material: peripheral blood. The CDR3 protein is CASRSSRSGNEQFF. The CDR3 DNA reads TGTGCCAGCAGATCCTCGAGGAGCGGCAATGAGCAGTTCTTC. Full variable domain (outside the CDR3, taken from reference TRBV7-8 and TRBJ2-1): GAGVSQSPRYKVAKRGQDVALRCDPISGHVSLFWYQQALGQGPEFLTYFQNEAQLDKSGLPSDRFFAERPEGSVSTLKIQRTQQEDSAVYLCASRSSRSGNEQFFGPGTRLTVL.